A single sample is the source of the 21 T cell receptor beta chains below, sequenced in a study of blood T cells in healthy people across ages. A J-beta primer mix and a sample-barcoded 5' primer were used in a second PCR of about 7 to 12 cycles. MiXCR, applied by TCRdb to the 5' RACE reads, yields one record per CDR3 protein. The profile shows hundreds of thousands of distinct CDR3 sequences, around half of them singletons. The sample comprised blood. These receptors originate from an older man in good health.

V and J are TRBV5-1 and TRBJ2-1; 7 bases are shared with TRBD1. CDR1 and CDR2 (germline): SGHRS, YFSETQ. Trimming took 0 bases from V and 4 from J; bases not matched to a gene: 13. The CDR3 totals 18 residues. The CDR3 nucleotides are TGCGCCAGCAGCTTGGGGGGGACAGTAAATTGGGCATACAATGAGCAGTTCTTC. Protein sequence: CASSLGGTVNWAYNEQFF.

The genes are TRBV12-3 or TRBV12-4 and TRBJ2-1, with 8 nucleotides matching TRBD2. The CDR3 has 15 amino acids. V shed 7 bases, J shed 7 bases, and the junction held 12 bases outside the gene matches. The CDR3 loop reads CASTPGTRKGNEQFF. The CDR3 nucleotides read TGTGCCAGCACTCCCGGGACTAGAAAAGGAAATGAGCAGTTCTTC.

This chain links TRBV29-1 with TRBJ1-4; the match to TRBD1 covers 11 bases. Per the germline V gene, CDR1 is SQVTM and CDR2 is ANQGSEA. V gave up 6 bases and J gave up 6 bases; unmatched junction bases: 3. The CDR3 is 13 amino acids. The CDR3 here is CSVGTGGYEKLFF. The DNA for the CDR3 is TGCAGCGTAGGGACAGGGGGATATGAAAAACTGTTTTTT. Variable domain in full (rest from reference TRBV29-1 and TRBJ1-4): SAVISQKPSRDICQRGTSLTIQCQVDSQVTMMFWYRQQPGQSLTLIATANQGSEATYESGFVIDKFPISRPNLTFSTLTVSNMSPEDSSIYLCSVGTGGYEKLFFGSGTQLSVL.

The gene calls are TRBV6-5 and TRBJ2-6; D gene uncertain. Germline V gives CDR1 MNHEY, CDR2 SVGAGI. The V end was cut by 0 bases, the J end by 0 bases, with 18 bases between. The CDR3 runs 20 residues. CDR3 amino acids: CASSYSHFFGEYSGANVLTF. The CDR3 DNA is TGTGCCAGCAGTTACTCTCATTTTTTTGGGGAATACTCTGGGGCCAACGTCCTGACTTTC.

This clonotype was counted a single time. V usage is TRBV3-1 and J usage is TRBJ1-1; D gene unclear. CDR3 size: 17 residues. CDR1 and CDR2 from the germline V gene are LGHDT and YNNKEL (reference sequence). V lost 0 bases, J lost 4 bases, and 18 bases lay in between. CDR3 sequence reads: CASSQDSLRSRSTEAFF. CDR3 nucleotides: TGTGCCAGCAGCCAAGATTCCTTACGTAGCAGGTCCACTGAAGCTTTCTTT.

This clonotype was counted ten times or more. V usage is TRBV7-2 and J usage is TRBJ2-1; 12 positions agree with TRBD2. The germline V gene has CDR1 SGHTA and CDR2 FQGNSA. The ends lost 3 bases at V and 5 bases at J; junction bases unmatched: 8. The CDR3 spans 17 residues. The DNA of the CDR3 is TGTGCCAGCAGCTTCCAGGGACTAGCGGGCATCAACAATGAGCAGTTCTTC. It specifies CASSFQGLAGINNEQFF.

In this sample, this clonotype turned up a few times. The chain links TRBV10-3 to TRBJ2-1; tentatively, D is TRBD1 (9 bases). The CDR3 has 16 residues. Trimming stripped 3 bases from V and 8 bases from J, with 20 bases between. CDR1 ENHRY and CDR2 SYGVKD come from the germline V gene. In nucleotides, the CDR3 is TGTGCCATCAGTGACCGGGGGGGGACAGGGTCCCATGAGCAGTTCTTC. This gives the protein CAISDRGGTGSHEQFF.

The chain couples TRBV7-3 to TRBJ1-2; 9 nucleotides align to TRBD1. Germline CDR1 and CDR2: SGHTA and FQGTGA. V was pared by 7 bases and J by 5 bases, with 11 bases of the junction left unmatched. The CDR3 runs to 15 residues. The CDR3 DNA sequence: TGTGCCAGCACCACCACAGGGGGCCTTGGTTATGGCTACACCTTC. Translation gives CASTTTGGLGYGYTF.

This clonotype was counted between two and nine times. The chain employs TRBV9 and TRBJ1-5; no firm D call. Trimming left V 0 bases short and J 0 bases short, with 7 bases between. The length of the CDR3 is 15 residues. Germline V gene data show CDR1 as SGDLS and CDR2 as YYNGEE. CDR3 nucleotides: TGTGCCAGCAGCGTAGAACCATATAGCAATCAGCCCCAGCATTTT. Translated, it gives CASSVEPYSNQPQHF. Full variable domain (rest looked up from reference TRBV9 and TRBJ1-5): DSGVTQTPKHLITATGQRVTLRCSPRSGDLSVYWYQQSLDQGLQFLIQYYNGEERAKGNILERFSAQQFPDLHSELNLSSLELGDSALYFCASSVEPYSNQPQHFGDGTRLSIL.

A few counts support this clonotype. This rearrangement joins TRBV4-1 to TRBJ1-1; D gene ambiguous. The CDR3 length is 13 residues. Germline V lookup: CDR1 MGHRA, CDR2 YSYEKL. Trimming stripped 0 bases from V and 5 bases from J, with 7 bases between. DNA for the CDR3: TGCGCCAGCAGCCAAGAGGTTAATACTGAAGCTTTCTTT. This gives the protein CASSQEVNTEAFF.

V usage is TRBV2 and J usage is TRBJ2-1; 10 nucleotides align to TRBD2. The CDR3 consists of 16 residues. J gave up 6 bases and V 6 bases, and 11 bases lay outside the gene matches. CDR1 and CDR2 (germline): SNHLY, FYNNEI. The CDR3 here is CASSLEAGGAANEQFF. As DNA, the CDR3 is TGTGCCAGCAGCTTAGAAGCGGGGGGGGCGGCCAATGAGCAGTTCTTC.

The chain is built from TRBV3-1 and TRBJ2-1, with TRBD2 matching over 7 bases. V trimming: 0 bases; J trimming: 6 bases; junction bases outside the gene matches: 5. CDR1 and CDR2 (germline): LGHDT, YNNKEL (reference sequence). This CDR3 spans 15 amino acids. The CDR3 loop is CASSQDGGSPNEQFF. In DNA form, the CDR3 reads TGTGCCAGCAGCCAAGATGGCGGGAGCCCCAATGAGCAGTTCTTC.

The chain recombines TRBV7-8 with TRBJ2-1, with D maybe TRBD2 (5 bases). CDR1 and CDR2 from the germline V gene are SGHVS and FQNEAQ. V lost 2 bases to trimming and J lost 0 bases, with 14 bases between them. There are 17 residues in the CDR3. The CDR3 loop is CASSLSPSIYSYNEQFF. The CDR3 region has the DNA TGTGCCAGCAGCTTATCCCCTAGCATATACTCCTACAATGAGCAGTTCTTC.

The chain recombines TRBV7-9 with TRBJ2-1, with TRBD1 matching 10 bases. Germline V lookup: CDR1 SEHNR, CDR2 FQNEAQ (reference sequence). J was trimmed by 2 bases and V by 5 bases; bases with no gene match: 3. The CDR3 length is 15 residues. The CDR3 here is CASSTDRGTYNEQFF. The CDR3 region has the DNA TGTGCCAGCAGCACGGACAGGGGGACCTACAATGAGCAGTTCTTC.

The chain's CDR3 is CSAGGPEQFF. CDR3 DNA sequence: TGCAGCGCTGGAGGGCCTGAGCAGTTCTTC. J is TRBJ2-1 and V is TRBV29-1; the D gene is possibly TRBD2 (6 bases). This CDR3 region has 10 residues. V was trimmed by 7 bases and J by 9 bases, leaving 10 bases between them. Germline CDR1 is SQVTM and CDR2 is ANQGSEA.

J is TRBJ2-7 and V is TRBV5-1; D might be TRBD1 or TRBD2, each matching 7 bases. Trimming left V 5 bases short and J 1 base short, with 13 bases between. Germline V lookup: CDR1 SGHRS, CDR2 YFSETQ. There are 14 residues in the CDR3. As DNA, the CDR3 is TGCGCCAGCAGGGGGGGGACAGCTTCCTACGAGCAGTACTTC. It is translated as CASRGGTASYEQYF.

A remark on this clonotype: It is likely a read error, because the conserved phenylalanine at the end of the CDR3 is missing. This chain joins TRBV5-1 and TRBJ2-7; TRBD2 agrees at 8 bases. Germline V gene lookup returns CDR1 SGHRS and CDR2 YFSETQ. The CDR3 loop spans 17 amino acids. Trimming took 4 bases from V and 3 from J; bases not matched to a gene: 15. CDR3 in DNA: TGCGCCAGCAGCCTTACCCGTGAATTAGCGGGGAACTACGAGCAGTACCTC. Amino acid sequence: CASSLTRELAGNYEQYL.

Comment on this clonotype: One end of the junction fails to match germline, which may point to a read error. The chain employs TRBV28 and TRBJ2-7, with D perhaps TRBD1 (5 bases). The CDR3 loop spans 14 amino acids. Per germline, CDR1 MDHEN and CDR2 SYDVKM. The CDR3 nucleotides read TGTGCCGGCAGTACACAGGCTTCCCTCTACGAGCAGTACTTC. As protein: CAGSTQASLYEQYF.

This clonotype was seen more than once but under ten times. The CDR3 loop reads CATSEGGQGLDTQYF. CDR3 DNA: TGTGCCACCAGTGAAGGGGGACAGGGATTGGATACGCAGTATTTT. The chain couples TRBV24-1 to TRBJ2-3; 9 bases align to TRBD1. The germline gives CDR1 KGHDR, CDR2 SFDVKD. J gave up 6 bases and V 4 bases, and 7 bases lay outside the gene matches. This CDR3 contains 15 residues.

The rearrangement links TRBV20-1 to TRBJ2-7; 7 bases line up with TRBD2. There are 14 residues in the CDR3. The V segment lost 6 bases and the J segment 0 bases; nucleotides outside the gene matches: 8. In germline, CDR1 is DFQATT, CDR2 SNEGSKA (reference sequence). CDR3 DNA: TGCAGTGCCAGGACTAGACGGAGCTCCTACGAGCAGTACTTC. It translates to CSARTRRSSYEQYF.

A remark on this clonotype: A clone one base away is much larger, so this may be a read error. The gene calls are TRBV18 and TRBJ2-1; 7 nucleotides agree with TRBD1. Germline V CDR1 and CDR2: KGHSH, LQKENI. The V gene end was trimmed by 8 bases and the J gene end by 12 bases; junction bases not matched to a gene: 19. This CDR3 comprises 15 residues. CDR3 loop: CASTLVRDSAPLQFF. The DNA of the CDR3 is TGTGCCAGCACACTGGTAAGGGACAGCGCCCCATTGCAGTTCTTC.